What follows is one T cell receptor (beta chain) and its context. The antigen this receptor binds is unknown. There are no base qualities to consult, and no much larger clone falls within one base. After removal of 5 bases from V and 7 bases from J, the junction retains 10 bases not matched to a gene. The CDR3 runs 16 amino acids, cysteine and phenylalanine included. Only CDR3 DNA remains: 48 bases, in frame from the first base. In the germline V gene, CDR1 corresponds to SGHTA and CDR2 to FQGTGA. Unstimulated Tregs (CD4+CD25+CD127-), CD4+ non-Tregs (CD4+CD25-), CD4 and CD8 cells were FACS-sorted from thawed PBMCs. Healthy control blood came either as purchased buffy coats or from healthy volunteers. Healthy control blood was separated into PBMCs by Ficoll density gradient and cryopreserved, and patient PBMCs were collected both before and after transplant. This sample stems from a study of Tregs in tolerant kidney transplant recipients (dated by TCRdb to between 2018 and 2021). For context, the study as a whole: TCRbeta sequencing was used in the study to identify donor-specific regulatory T cells before combined kidney and bone marrow transplantation, and the identified cells were then tracked after transplant. Several methods of expanding Tregs specific for an allogeneic donor were compared by TCRbeta repertoire sequencing in a few healthy controls.

For TCRbeta CDR3 sequencing, genomic DNA was extracted from sorted cells using the QIAGEN DNeasy Blood and Tissue Kit. Through immunoSEQ, high-throughput TCRbeta CDR3 sequencing was done commercially, including PCR amplification with internal controls and bias correction. Per the original workflow: A unique productive TCRbeta sequence was defined by the CDR3 nucleotide sequence when primers matched, and otherwise by the CDR3 amino acid sequence together with the Vbeta and Jbeta genes. To correct for sorting error, sequences found in more than one sorted population at a frequency ratio of 2:1 or less were discarded, and the remaining shared sequences were assigned to the population with the higher frequency. A sequence counted as donor-reactive if, in CFSE-low cells, the sequence had a frequency of at least 0.01% and was expanded at least 5-fold compared with unstimulated cells. Jensen-Shannon divergence, calculated on the top 100 TCRbeta sequences ranked by frequency, was used to quantify repertoire divergence. For samples with multiple sequencing runs, sorting error was corrected in each run separately before the runs were combined. In its TCRdb copy, this immuneACCESS table keeps in-frame sequences only and misses some clones. Where compared with another copy, unresolved V genes explain less than half of these, and the others have no known cause. V, J and clone size were drawn from that table, and D and trimming were deduced from the DNA. The sample contains 200,000 to 300,000 clones, approximately 83% of them found a single time. Approximately 0.69% of the sample is held by the ten biggest clonotypes.

On the study overall, not on this receptor specifically: Expanding Tregs with activated donor B cells appeared to identify the most biologically relevant and donor-specific TCRbeta repertoire. Although technical replication error seemed to be minimal, the question of biological reproducibility was not addressed directly. Because the study included only a small number of patients, the results must be confirmed in larger populations and under other immunosuppression protocols.

This sequence was found in a human donor in good health. The V gene is TRBV7-3 and the J gene is TRBJ2-2, with 10 bases aligning to TRBD1. What was sequenced was CD4+ T cells from blood. CDR3 protein: CASSPPGTGAGGELFF. The sequence in DNA is TGTGCCAGCAGCCCCCCCGGGACAGGGGCTGGCGGGGAGCTGTTTTTT.